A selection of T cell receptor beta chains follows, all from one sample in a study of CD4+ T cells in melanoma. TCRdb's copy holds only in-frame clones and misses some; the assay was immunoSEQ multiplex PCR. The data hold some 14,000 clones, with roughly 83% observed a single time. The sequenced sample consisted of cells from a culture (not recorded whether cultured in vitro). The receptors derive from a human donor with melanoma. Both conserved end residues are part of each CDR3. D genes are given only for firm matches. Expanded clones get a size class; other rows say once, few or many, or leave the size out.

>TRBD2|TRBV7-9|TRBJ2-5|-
CASSSTGTSGGAETQYF
TGTGCCAGCAGCTCAACCGGGACTAGCGGGGGGGCGGAGACCCAGTACTTC
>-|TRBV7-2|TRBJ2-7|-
CASSLVLVGYSYEQYF
TGTGCCAGCAGCTTAGTTTTAGTTGGGTACTCCTACGAGCAGTACTTC
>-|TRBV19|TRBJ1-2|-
CASRTGSPYGYTF
TGTGCCAGTAGGACAGGAAGCCCCTATGGCTACACCTTC
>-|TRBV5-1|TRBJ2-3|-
CASNPEGHSTDTQYF
TGCGCCAGCAACCCCGAGGGACACAGCACAGATACGCAGTATTTT
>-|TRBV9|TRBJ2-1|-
CASSSLARGSYNEQFF
TGTGCCAGCAGCTCCCTCGCACGGGGGAGCTACAATGAGCAGTTCTTC
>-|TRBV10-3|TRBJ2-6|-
CAISPGSGANVLTF
TGTGCCATCAGCCCTGGGTCTGGGGCCAACGTCCTGACTTTC
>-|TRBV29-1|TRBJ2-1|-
CSVIGGRAVDEQFF
TGCAGCGTCATAGGAGGCAGGGCGGTAGATGAGCAGTTCTTC
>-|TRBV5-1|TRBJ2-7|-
CASSLLGASSYEQYF
TGCGCCAGCAGCTTGTTAGGGGCGAGCTCCTACGAGCAGTACTTC
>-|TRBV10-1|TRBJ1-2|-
CASSYATRRKTYGYTF
TGCGCCAGCAGTTATGCGACAAGGCGAAAGACCTATGGCTACACCTTC
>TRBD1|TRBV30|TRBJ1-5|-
CAWSPDRVGQPQHF
TGTGCCTGGAGTCCGGACAGGGTGGGTCAGCCCCAGCATTTT
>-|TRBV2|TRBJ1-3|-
CASSEPFLDWDFTIYF
TGTGCCAGCAGTGAACCTTTTCTTGACTGGGACTTCACCATATATTTT
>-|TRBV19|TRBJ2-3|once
CASAKGVVGRSDTQYF
TGTGCCAGTGCTAAAGGGGTCGTAGGGAGATCAGATACGCAGTATTTT
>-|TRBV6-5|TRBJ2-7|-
CASRDRRTREQYF
TGTGCCAGCCGCGACAGGAGGACTCGCGAGCAGTACTTC
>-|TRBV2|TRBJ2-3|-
CASSELGTSTDTQYF
TGTGCCAGCAGTGAATTGGGCACAAGCACAGATACGCAGTATTTT
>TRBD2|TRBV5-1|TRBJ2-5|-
CASSSGASGGTQYF
TGCGCCAGCAGCTCCGGGGCTAGCGGGGGGACCCAGTACTTC
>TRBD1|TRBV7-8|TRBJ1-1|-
CASSHTGGVGTEAFF
TGTGCCAGCAGCCATACAGGGGGGGTAGGCACTGAAGCTTTCTTT
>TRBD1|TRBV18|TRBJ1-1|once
CASSSDRPPEAFF
TGTGCCAGCTCTTCGGACAGGCCCCCTGAAGCTTTCTTT
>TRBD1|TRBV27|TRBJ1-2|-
CASSLRTGIRGYTF
TGTGCCAGCAGCCTCCGGACAGGGATTCGTGGCTACACCTTC
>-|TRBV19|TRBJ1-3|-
CASTPRGQGPRSSGNTIYF
TGTGCCAGTACCCCCCGGGGTCAGGGCCCAAGAAGCTCTGGAAACACCATATATTTT
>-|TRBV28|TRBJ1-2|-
CASISTGRRGMGGYTF
TGTGCCAGCATCAGTACTGGGAGGAGGGGAATGGGTGGCTACACCTTC
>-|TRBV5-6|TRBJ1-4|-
CASSLLNGPNEKLFF
TGTGCCAGCAGCTTGCTTAACGGCCCAAATGAAAAACTGTTTTTT
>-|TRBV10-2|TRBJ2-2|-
CASHARAGAGTGELFF
TGCGCCAGCCATGCACGGGCGGGGGCAGGCACCGGGGAGCTGTTTTTT
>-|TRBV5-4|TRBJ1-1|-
CASNGAGTEAFF
TGTGCCAGCAACGGGGCTGGCACTGAAGCTTTCTTT
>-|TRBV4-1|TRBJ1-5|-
CASSQEAGNQPQHF
TGCGCCAGCAGCCAAGAGGCGGGAAATCAGCCCCAGCATTTT
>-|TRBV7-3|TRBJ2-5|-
CASSLTPFGGETQYF
TGTGCCAGCAGCCTGACCCCCTTCGGGGGAGAGACCCAGTACTTC
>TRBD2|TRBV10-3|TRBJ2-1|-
CAISEASGHSYNEQFF
TGTGCCATCAGTGAGGCTAGCGGCCACTCCTACAATGAGCAGTTCTTC
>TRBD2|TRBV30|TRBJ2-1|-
CAWSVIAGGYQFF
TGTGCCTGGAGTGTTATCGCGGGGGGCTATCAGTTCTTC
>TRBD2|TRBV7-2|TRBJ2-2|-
CASSLAGGVTGELFF
TGTGCCAGCAGCTTAGCGGGGGGGGTCACCGGGGAGCTGTTTTTT
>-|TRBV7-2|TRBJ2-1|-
CASSWQSYNEQFF
TGTGCCAGCAGCTGGCAGTCGTACAATGAGCAGTTCTTC
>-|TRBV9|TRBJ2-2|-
CASSVGLGGDTGELFF
TGTGCCAGCAGCGTAGGACTAGGAGGGGACACCGGGGAGCTGTTTTTT
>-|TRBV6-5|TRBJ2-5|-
CASRREAQETQYF
TGTGCCAGCAGGCGGGAAGCTCAAGAGACCCAGTACTTC
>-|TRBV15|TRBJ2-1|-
CATRPAGTGNEQFF
TGTGCCACGCGTCCGGCAGGGACGGGAAATGAGCAGTTCTTC
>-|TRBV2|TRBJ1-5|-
CAPPGQGNNQPQHF
TGTGCCCCCCCAGGGCAGGGTAACAATCAGCCCCAGCATTTT
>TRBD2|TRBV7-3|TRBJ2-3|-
CASSYTSGGRSTDTQYF
TGTGCCAGCAGCTACACTAGCGGGGGGCGTAGCACAGATACGCAGTATTTT
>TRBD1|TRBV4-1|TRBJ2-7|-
CASSQRTGAYEQYF
TGCGCCAGCAGCCAGAGGACAGGCGCCTACGAGCAGTACTTC
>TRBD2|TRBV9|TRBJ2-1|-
CASSVVSGGISYNEQFF
TGTGCCAGCAGCGTAGTGTCGGGGGGGATCTCCTACAATGAGCAGTTCTTC
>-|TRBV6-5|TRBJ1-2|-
CASREDSHYGYTF
TGTGCCAGCCGAGAGGACAGCCATTATGGCTACACCTTC
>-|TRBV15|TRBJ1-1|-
CATMRQMNTEAFF
TGTGCCACCATGCGACAGATGAACACTGAAGCTTTCTTT
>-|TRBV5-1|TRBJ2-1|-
CASSGAGRGSYEQFF
TGCGCCAGCAGCGGGGCGGGTAGAGGGAGTTATGAGCAGTTCTTC
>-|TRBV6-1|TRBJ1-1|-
CASSEVRGTSEAFF
TGTGCCAGCAGTGAAGTTAGGGGCACCTCTGAAGCTTTCTTT
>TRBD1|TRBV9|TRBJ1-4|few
CASSPQGQPGGKLFF
TGTGCCAGCAGCCCACAGGGACAGCCGGGCGGAAAACTGTTTTTT
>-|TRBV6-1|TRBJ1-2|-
CASRVGADYGYTF
TGTGCCAGCAGAGTGGGGGCGGACTATGGCTACACCTTC
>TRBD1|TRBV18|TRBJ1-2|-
CASSPREGTGPDYGYTF
TGTGCCAGCTCACCACGAGAAGGGACAGGGCCCGACTATGGCTACACCTTC
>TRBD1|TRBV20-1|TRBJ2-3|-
CSASFTTGRYF
TGCAGTGCTAGCTTCACGACAGGGCGTTATTTT
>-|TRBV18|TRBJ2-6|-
CASSQRGEFSGANVLTF
TGTGCCAGCTCACAACGCGGAGAGTTCTCTGGGGCCAACGTCCTGACTTTC
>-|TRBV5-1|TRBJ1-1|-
CASSFTGTNTEAFF
TGCGCCAGCAGCTTTACAGGGACGAACACTGAAGCTTTCTTT
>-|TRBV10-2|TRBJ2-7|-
CASSGVGYEQYF
TGCGCCAGCAGCGGGGTGGGATACGAGCAGTACTTC
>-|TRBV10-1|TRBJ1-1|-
CASSVGGNTEAFF
TGCGCCAGCAGTGTTGGCGGGAACACTGAAGCTTTCTTT
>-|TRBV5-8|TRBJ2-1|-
CASRRRGGLANEQFF
TGTGCCAGCAGGCGGAGGGGAGGCTTGGCGAATGAGCAGTTCTTC
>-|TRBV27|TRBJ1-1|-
CASRRTQQNTEAFF
TGTGCCAGCAGACGTACACAGCAGAACACTGAAGCTTTCTTT
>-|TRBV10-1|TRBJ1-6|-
CASRPPGRTCPLNSPLHF
TGCGCCAGCCGACCCCCAGGGAGAACATGCCCTCTTAATTCACCCCTCCACTTT
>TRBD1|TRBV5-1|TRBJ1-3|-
CASSLGTGQAGNTIYF
TGCGCCAGCAGCTTGGGTACGGGACAGGCTGGAAACACCATATATTTT
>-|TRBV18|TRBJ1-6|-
CASSPVHSHQGVDNSPLHF
TGTGCCAGCTCACCCGTCCACTCGCATCAGGGAGTCGATAATTCACCCCTCCACTTT
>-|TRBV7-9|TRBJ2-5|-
CASSLVVSTDRETQYF
TGTGCCAGCAGCTTAGTCGTATCGACAGATCGAGAGACCCAGTACTTC